This T cell receptor beta chain was documented in a study of blood T cell repertoires in COVID-19. Overall study context: Specimens from acute and convalescent COVID-19 originated in the United States, Italy and Spain. T cells, B-cell-depleted T cells, or PBMCs supplied cDNA or gDNA.

Germline CDR1 MNHEY, CDR2 SMNVEV (reference sequence). V was shortened by 0 bases and J by 9 bases, with 17 bases between the two germline ends. The CDR3 is 15 amino acids. In the original processing: Amplification from reference gene primers served as the basis for estimated nucleated cell counts. Libraries were prepared by immunoSEQ multiplex PCR; TCRdb keeps only in-frame clonotypes and omits some of them. The V and J calls and the clone size are those of that table, but D and trimming were determined from the DNA. The table shows over 200,000 clones, with roughly 86% occurring only once. The chain uses TRBV27 and TRBJ1-1; TRBD1 might be the D (5 bases). The source of this sequence is a woman aged 55-69 years with acute or convalescent COVID-19. Sequencing input: peripheral blood. The CDR3 loop is CASSLSPGGVTQAFF. DNA for the CDR3: TGTGCCAGCAGTTTATCCCCGGGGGGGGTCACCCAAGCTTTCTTT.